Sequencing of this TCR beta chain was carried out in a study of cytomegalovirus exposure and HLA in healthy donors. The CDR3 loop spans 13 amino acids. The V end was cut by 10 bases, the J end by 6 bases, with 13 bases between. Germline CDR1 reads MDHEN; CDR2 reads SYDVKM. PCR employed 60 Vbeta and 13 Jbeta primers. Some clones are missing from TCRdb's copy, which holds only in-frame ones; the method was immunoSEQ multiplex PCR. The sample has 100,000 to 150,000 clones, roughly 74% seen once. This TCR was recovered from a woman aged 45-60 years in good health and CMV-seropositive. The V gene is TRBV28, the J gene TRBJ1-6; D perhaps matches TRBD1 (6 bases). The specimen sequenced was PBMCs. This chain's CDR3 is CATQDSTNSPLHF. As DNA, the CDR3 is TGTGCCACTCAGGACAGCACTAATTCACCCCTCCACTTT.